This note documents a single T cell receptor beta chain sequence. Antigen specificity is unknown. The sample is drawn from a study of cytomegalovirus exposure and HLA in healthy donors. Points from the study as a whole: As a later analysis showed, a missense DCLRE1C variant was linked to trimming of TCR beta V- and J-genes.

The study ran its PCR with 60 Vbeta and 13 Jbeta primers. The table came from immunoSEQ multiplex PCR; TCRdb's copy has only in-frame clones and leaves some out. The table lists 100,000 or so clones, about 70% of them singletons. Material for sequencing was PBMCs. This receptor was identified in a man aged 25 to 45 in good health and CMV-seronegative.

CDR3 amino acids: CASSLVAGKFHNEQFF. For the CDR3, the DNA is TGTGCCAGCAGCTTGGTTGCCGGGAAATTCCACAATGAGCAGTTCTTC. The gene calls are TRBV5-4 and TRBJ2-1, with a possible D match to TRBD2 (5 bases). Germline V gene sequence: CDR1 SGHNT, CDR2 YYREEE (reference sequence). The V gene lost 0 bases and the J gene lost 5 bases, with 15 bases spanning the gap. The CDR3 totals 16 residues. Full variable domain (outside the CDR3, taken from reference TRBV5-4 and TRBJ2-1): ETGVTQSPTHLIKTRGQQVTLRCSSQSGHNTVSWYQQALGQGPQFIFQYYREEENGRGNFPPRFSGLQFPNYSSELNVNALELDDSALYLCASSLVAGKFHNEQFFGPGTRLTVL.